This T cell receptor beta chain emerged from a study of regulatory dendritic cells for organ transplantation. Points from the study as a whole: The authors noted considerable between-person heterogeneity in alloreactive memory CD8+ cells. Mature dendritic cells appeared to drive more memory CD8+ clonal expansion than regulatory ones. Resting memory CD8+ T cells held the most alloreactive clonotypes.

Germline loops: CDR1 MNHEY, CDR2 SVGAGI. This CDR3 contains 10 residues. V was shortened by 8 bases and J by 8 bases, with 6 bases between the two germline ends. Measured with immunoSEQ multiplex PCR; TCRdb has only the in-frame clones, and not every one. The table shows fewer than 40,000 clones, with about 90% occurring only once. Memory T cells were CD45RO+, naive were CD45RA+, sorted by FACS. A note on this clone: Its antigen is still unknown.

This receptor was identified in a human donor in good health. Source material: naive CD8+ T cells from blood. Subset defined: CD45RA+ naive T cells. The chain combines TRBV6-5 with TRBJ2-2, with no clear D. CDR3 sequence reads: CASGIGELFF. The CDR3 DNA sequence: TGTGCCAGCGGGATTGGGGAGCTGTTTTTT.